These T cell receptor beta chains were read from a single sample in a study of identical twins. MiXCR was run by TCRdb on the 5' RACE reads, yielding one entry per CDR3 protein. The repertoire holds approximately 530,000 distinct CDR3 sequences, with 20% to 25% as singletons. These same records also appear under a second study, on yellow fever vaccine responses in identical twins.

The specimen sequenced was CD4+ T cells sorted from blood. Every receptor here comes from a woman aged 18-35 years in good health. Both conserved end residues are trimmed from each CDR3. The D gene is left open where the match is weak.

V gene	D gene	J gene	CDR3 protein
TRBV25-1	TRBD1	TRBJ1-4	ASSGTRQGGEKLF
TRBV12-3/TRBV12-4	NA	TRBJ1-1	ASSDTYTEAF
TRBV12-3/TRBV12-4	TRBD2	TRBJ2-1	ASSSRTSGSYEQF
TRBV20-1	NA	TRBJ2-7	SAARDTSSYEQY
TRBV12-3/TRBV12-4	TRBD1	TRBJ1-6	ASSFLGQGNSPLH
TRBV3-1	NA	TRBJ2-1	ASHSGPSSYNEQF
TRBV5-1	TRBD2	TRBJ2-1	ASSLGRTRDEQF
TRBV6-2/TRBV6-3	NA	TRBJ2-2	ASNPGRGTGELF
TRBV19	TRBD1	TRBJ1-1	ASNPGRGRLTEAF
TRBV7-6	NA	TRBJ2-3	ASSLFLADTQY
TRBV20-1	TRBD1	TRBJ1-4	SASSTGGWGEKLF
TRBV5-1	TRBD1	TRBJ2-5	ASSLVGQRQETQY
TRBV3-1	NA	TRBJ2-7	ASSQGVYYEQY
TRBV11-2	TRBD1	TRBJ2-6	ASSHRDRHLSGANVLT
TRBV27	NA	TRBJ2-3	ASSLKGGGTSTDTQY
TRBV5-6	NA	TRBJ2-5	ASSLYPGELKTQY
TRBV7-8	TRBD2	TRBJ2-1	ASSLASGTSGYNEQF
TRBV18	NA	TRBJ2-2	ASSQQENTGELF
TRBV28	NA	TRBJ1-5	ASSTHPNQPQH
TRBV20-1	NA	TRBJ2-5	SARDGLGEETQY
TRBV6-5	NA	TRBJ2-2	ASSYSSAFSSGELF
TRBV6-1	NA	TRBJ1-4	ASSPTWDTEKLF
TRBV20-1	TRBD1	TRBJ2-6	SAFPTGGSSGANVLT
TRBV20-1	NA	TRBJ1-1	SARGGGSTNTEAF
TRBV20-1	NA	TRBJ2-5	SASSQGQTQY
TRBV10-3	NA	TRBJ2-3	AISGSYTDTQY
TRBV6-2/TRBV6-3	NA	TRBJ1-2	ASSYTSQGTYGYT
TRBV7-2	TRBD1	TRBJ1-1	ASSLVGQGMTTEAF
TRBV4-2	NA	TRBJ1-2	ASSQPDRNYGYT
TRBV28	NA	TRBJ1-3	ASSLVRGGGNTIY
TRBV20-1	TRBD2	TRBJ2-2	SAKLAGGNTGELF
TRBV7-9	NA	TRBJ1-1	ASSRKQGRNTEAF
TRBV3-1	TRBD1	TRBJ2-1	ASRQGYNEQF
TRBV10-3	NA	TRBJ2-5	AISVTKVETQY
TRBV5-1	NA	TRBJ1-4	ASSPVAGTSNEKLF
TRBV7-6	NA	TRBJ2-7	ASSFKPYEQY
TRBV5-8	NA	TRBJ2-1	ASSPGTFYLYNEQF
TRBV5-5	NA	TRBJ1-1	ASSLQGIPEAF
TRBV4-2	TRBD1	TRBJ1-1	ASSQDATGGKNTEAF
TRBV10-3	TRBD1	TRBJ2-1	AISPGTGGNEQF
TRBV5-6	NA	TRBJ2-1	ASSFGPREPEQF
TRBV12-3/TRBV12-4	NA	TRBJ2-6	ASGGSAGANVLT
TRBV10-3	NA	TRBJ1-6	AISESYVRDGDYNSPLH
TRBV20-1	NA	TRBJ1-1	SARLTGTEAF
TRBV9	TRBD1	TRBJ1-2	ASSPGTADGYT
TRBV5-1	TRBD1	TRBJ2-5	ASSSLLDREETQY
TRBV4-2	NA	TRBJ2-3	ASSQDRPPEGTQY
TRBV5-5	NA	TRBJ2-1	ASSLARTETNEQF
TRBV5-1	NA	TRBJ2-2	ASSSSGGLNTGELF
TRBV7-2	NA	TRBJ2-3	ASSFQTSTDTQY
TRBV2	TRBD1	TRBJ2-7	ASRTGTGKYEQY
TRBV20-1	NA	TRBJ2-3	SIPGTTDTQY
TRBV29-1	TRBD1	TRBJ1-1	SVAGQAGTEAF